These 9 T cell receptor beta chains were all obtained from the same sample, sequenced in a study of breast tumors, draining lymph nodes, adjacent tissues. TCRdb processed the multiplex PCR reads anew with MiXCR; each CDR3 protein has one entry. The data hold about 20,000 distinct CDR3 sequences, with approximately 32% observed a single time. The sequenced material came from breast tumor tissue. The receptors were gathered from a female donor with breast cancer. Some clones in this sample may be carry-over from other donors' samples.

This clonotype was observed many times. J is TRBJ2-5 and V is TRBV7-2; D uncertain. CDR1 is SGHTA and CDR2 is FQGNSA in the germline V gene. V lost 5 bases and J 11 bases, leaving 15 bases between the germline ends. The CDR3 contains 12 residues. In nucleotides, the CDR3 is TGTGCCAGCAGCCTCGCCCCGGGCCAGCAGTACTTC. Translated, it gives CASSLAPGQQYF.

With regard to this clonotype: With a much larger clone just one base away, this may be a read error. The V and J genes are TRBV5-4 and TRBJ2-1, with D possibly being TRBD1 (5 bases). The germline gives CDR1 SGHNT, CDR2 YYREEE (reference sequence). This CDR3 contains 13 residues. CDR3 region: CASSPRQINGQFF. In nucleotides, the CDR3 is TGTGCCAGCAGCCCCAGACAGATCAATGGGCAGTTCTTC.

The sample holds many counts of this clonotype. This chain connects TRBV30 to TRBJ2-1; 7 bases match TRBD2. CDR1 GTSNPN and CDR2 SVGIG come from the germline V gene (reference sequence). The CDR3 runs to 15 residues. V was pared by 0 bases and J by 0 bases, with 2 bases of the junction left unmatched. CDR3 loop: CAWSVRGSSYNEQFF. The CDR3 DNA sequence: TGTGCCTGGAGTGTACGCGGGAGCTCCTACAATGAGCAGTTCTTC.

The chain carries TRBV6-1 and TRBJ2-2; D is uncertain. The CDR3 is 14 amino acids. The germline V gene has CDR1 MNHNS and CDR2 SASEGT. Trimming left V 1 base short and J 4 bases short, with 7 bases between. CDR3 amino acids: CASSEVGATGELFF. The CDR3 DNA follows: TGTGCCAGCAGTGAAGTAGGCGCCACCGGGGAGCTGTTTTTT.

This clonotype was seen at least ten times. The chain has TRBV20-1 and TRBJ1-5; tentative D call: TRBD1 (5 bases). The CDR3 spans 15 residues. Germline CDR1 and CDR2: DFQATT and SNEGSKA (reference sequence). Trimming took 6 bases from V and 2 from J, leaving 17 bases between them. CDR3: CSARDGQLRNQPQHF. The CDR3, as DNA: TGCAGTGCCAGGGATGGGCAATTACGCAATCAGCCCCAGCATTTT.

This clonotype was seen at least ten times. The V gene is TRBV25-1, the J gene TRBJ2-2, with D unresolved. Trimming removed 4 bases at V and 0 bases at J, with 18 bases between. Germline CDR1 and CDR2: MGHDK and SYGVNS. The CDR3 has 18 residues. In DNA form, the CDR3 reads TGTGCCAGCAGTGTTATAGGTCCACCGTCTACGAACACCGGGGAGCTGTTTTTT. Residues: CASSVIGPPSTNTGELFF.

A note on this clonotype: This may be a read error, as it is one base from a much larger clone. The V call is TRBV12-3 or TRBV12-4, the J call TRBJ2-7, with TRBD2 matching 9 bases. The CDR3 runs 14 residues. CDR3 sequence (DNA): TGTGCCAGCAGTTCTCTAGCGGGAAACTACGGGCAGTACTTC. As protein: CASSSLAGNYGQYF.

This clonotype was counted many times. The chain is built from TRBV7-8 and TRBJ2-3, with D possibly TRBD2 on 6 matching bases. CDR1 and CDR2 from the germline V gene are SGHVS and FQNEAQ. The CDR3 loop spans 17 amino acids. Trimming took off 0 bases at V and 0 bases at J, with 13 bases between the two ends. The CDR3 DNA reads as TGTGCCAGCAGCTTAGCAGTTAGCGGAGGGAGCACAGATACGCAGTATTTT. Amino acid sequence: CASSLAVSGGSTDTQYF.

There are many counts of this clonotype. The chain carries TRBV7-3 and TRBJ2-1; 9 bases are a match to TRBD2. With 5 bases clipped from V and 0 bases from J, the junction kept 5 bases outside the gene matches. The CDR3 consists of 16 residues. Germline V lookup: CDR1 SGHTA, CDR2 FQGTGA. DNA for the CDR3: TGTGCCAGCAGCCACCTAGCGGGGAGCTCCTACAATGAGCAGTTCTTC. Protein: CASSHLAGSSYNEQFF.